This T cell receptor beta chain was recovered during a study of patients and donors after allogeneic stem cell transplantation (dated by TCRdb to about 2020). Remarks on this clonotype: What antigen it recognizes has not been identified. No much larger clonotype is one base removed from it; base qualities were not supplied.

Trimming costs V 2 bases and J 6 bases, and their ends lie 6 bases apart. CDR1 and CDR2 are read off the germline V gene as SGHRS and YFSETQ. The CDR3 runs 12 amino acids, cysteine and phenylalanine included. Here the CDR3 DNA is all that survives: 36 bases in frame from base 1. Library prep was done by RT-PCR. Instrument used: NextSeq 550. The raw public reads went through TCRdb reprocessing: fastp at Q25, MiXCR clone calling, in-frame beta chains kept. Rows are unified per CDR3 protein, each entry keeping the most common DNA and genes. The sample records over 150,000 distinct CDR3 sequences, about 30% of which are singletons. The ten largest clones take up around 3.2% of the sample.

Sequenced material: blood, either unsorted or a sorted T cell fraction (not recorded which). The V and J segments used are TRBV5-1 and TRBJ2-1; the D gene cannot be resolved reliably. The sequence came from a human donor who was either an allogeneic HSCT recipient or a stem cell or donor lymphocyte infusion donor (not recorded which). It is not recorded whose cells these are; they may come from a transplant donor. The CDR3 in this case is CASSLMSNEQFF. The DNA reads as follows: TGCGCCAGCAGCTTAATGTCCAATGAGCAGTTCTTC.